This entry is about one TCR beta chain. Its antigen is undetermined. V was pared by 10 bases and J by 5 bases, with 11 bases between. CDR1 is ENHRY, CDR2 SYGVKD, per germline. The CDR3 is 11 residues long. This record comes from a study of CD4 T cells in relation to SARS-CoV-2 and coronaviruses. The protocol was immunoSEQ multiplex PCR, while the TCRdb copy is restricted to in-frame clones and leaves out a portion. The data show 50,000 to 70,000 clones, around 87% seen once. Study-wide points: No crossreactivity against non-spike viral proteins was tested here. No donor gave both pre-pandemic and post-infection samples. Compared with monoreactive clones, crossreactive clones showed significantly weaker SARS-CoV-2 expansion. Memory recall responses, not primary responses primed in culture, are what the assay detects.

Unexposed donor CD4+ T cells date from about 2011-2018, before the COVID-19 pandemic. This receptor was taken from a human donor in good health. This chain links TRBV10-3 with TRBJ1-1; D is ambiguous. Sequenced sample: memory CD4+ T cells from PBMCs. For the CDR3, the DNA is TGTGCCACCCACGAGCGGACTGAAGCTTTCTTT. This codes for CATHERTEAFF.